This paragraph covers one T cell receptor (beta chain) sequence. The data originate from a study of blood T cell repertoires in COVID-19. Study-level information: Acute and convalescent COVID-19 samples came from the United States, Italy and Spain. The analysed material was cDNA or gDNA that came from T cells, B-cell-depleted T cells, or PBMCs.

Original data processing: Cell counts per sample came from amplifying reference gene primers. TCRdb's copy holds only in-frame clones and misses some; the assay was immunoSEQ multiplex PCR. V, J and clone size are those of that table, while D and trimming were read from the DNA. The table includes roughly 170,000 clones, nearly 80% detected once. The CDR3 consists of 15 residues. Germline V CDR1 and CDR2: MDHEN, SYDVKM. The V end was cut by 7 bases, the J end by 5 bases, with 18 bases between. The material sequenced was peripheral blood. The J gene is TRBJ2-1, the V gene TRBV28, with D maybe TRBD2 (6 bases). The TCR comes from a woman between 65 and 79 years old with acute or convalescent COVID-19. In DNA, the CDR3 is TGTGCCAGCAAATATAGCGGATTATTTAACAATGAGCAGTTCTTC. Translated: CASKYSGLFNNEQFF.